The 26 T cell receptor beta chains reported below all come from one sample, sequenced in a study of blood T cells in healthy people across ages. Alongside a J-beta primer mix, a sample-barcoded 5' primer served in a second PCR lasting roughly 7 to 11 cycles. From the 5' RACE reads, TCRdb called clonotypes with MiXCR, one entry per CDR3 protein. The sample consists of 870,000 or so distinct CDR3 sequences, around 30% of them appearing once. Sequencing input: blood. The receptors shown here come from a woman of 80 years or more in good health.

This clonotype occurred many times. This rearrangement joins TRBV7-2 to TRBJ2-5, with 7 positions matching TRBD1. CDR3 length: 14 amino acids. Germline V CDR1 and CDR2: SGHTA, FQGNSA. Losses at the gene ends were 3 bases for V and 3 bases for J; bases not matched to a gene: 4. CDR3 residues: CASSLTGPKETQYF. CDR3 bases: TGTGCCAGCAGCTTGACAGGGCCCAAAGAGACCCAGTACTTC.

Turning to this clonotype: Just one base apart from a much larger clone, this may be a read error. The genes are TRBV7-9 and TRBJ2-5, with D possibly TRBD2 on 5 matching bases. The germline CDR1 and CDR2 sequences are SEHNR and FQNEAQ (reference sequence). This CDR3 contains 15 residues. V gave up 5 bases and J gave up 5 bases, with 18 bases separating them. In nucleotides, the CDR3 is TGTGCCAGCAGCCTACTACGGGGTTACGGGGAGACCCAGTACTTC. This translates into CASSLLRGYGETQYF.

At least ten counts were recorded for this clonotype. V is TRBV12-3 or TRBV12-4 and J is TRBJ1-2, with TRBD1 matching over 8 bases. J gave up 6 bases and V 5 bases, and 11 bases lay outside the gene matches. The CDR3 spans 15 residues. The CDR3: CASSLSGQGGNGYTF. The DNA of the CDR3 is TGTGCCAGCAGTCTATCCGGACAGGGTGGTAATGGCTACACCTTC.

The chain is built from TRBV9 and TRBJ1-1; D unclear. The V and J ends lost 0 bases and 4 bases respectively, with 7 bases between them. CDR3 length: 13 amino acids. In germline, CDR1 is SGDLS, CDR2 YYNGEE. The CDR3 coding sequence is TGTGCCAGCAGCGTAGTGACGGGCACTGAAGCTTTCTTT. It codes for CASSVVTGTEAFF.

Ten or more counts support this clonotype. The chain combines TRBV3-1 with TRBJ1-2; no clear D. Germline CDR1 LGHDT, CDR2 YNNKEL (reference sequence). V was shortened by 5 bases and J by 10 bases, with 11 bases between the two germline ends. The CDR3 is 11 amino acids. The CDR3 bases are TGTGCCAGCAGCTCAAGCCGGACCTACACCTTC. This sequence encodes CASSSSRTYTF.

This clonotype was seen at least ten times. The rearrangement uses TRBV28 and TRBJ2-7, with TRBD1 matching over 7 bases. This CDR3 has 12 amino acids. CDR1 is MDHEN and CDR2 is SYDVKM in the germline V gene. The V gene end was trimmed by 6 bases and the J gene end by 7 bases; junction bases not matched to a gene: 6. CDR3 coding DNA: TGTGCCAGCAGCGACAGGGCGAAAGAGCAGTACTTC. This encodes CASSDRAKEQYF. The whole variable domain, remainder taken from reference TRBV28 and TRBJ2-7, is DVKVTQSSRYLVKRTGEKVFLECVQDMDHENMFWYRQDPGLGLRLIYFSYDVKMKEKGDIPEGYSVSREKKERFSLILESASTNQTSMYLCASSDRAKEQYFGPGTRLTVT.

In DNA form, the CDR3 reads TGCAGTGCTAGAGACGCCAGGGGTAACTATGGCTACACCTTC. Translated, it gives CSARDARGNYGYTF. The chain is built from TRBV20-1 and TRBJ1-2, with D possibly TRBD1 on 6 matching bases. Trimming cost V 0 bases and J 1 base, with 9 bases left between them. The CDR3 totals 14 residues. Germline CDR1 DFQATT, CDR2 SNEGSKA (reference sequence).

This clonotype showed up many times. The gene calls are TRBV5-1 and TRBJ2-5; 9 positions match TRBD2. Trimming cost V 0 bases and J 5 bases; bases outside gene matches: 11. Germline-derived CDR1 and CDR2 are SGHRS and YFSETQ. This CDR3 comprises 17 residues. The CDR3 nucleotides are TGCGCCAGCAGCTTGGGCAACGCGGGGGGGCCGTGGGAGACCCAGTACTTC. This translates into CASSLGNAGGPWETQYF.

Concerning this clonotype itself: A single base separates this from a much larger clone, so it may be a read error. The V and J genes are TRBV10-2 and TRBJ1-2; no definite D call. The germline gives CDR1 WSHSY, CDR2 SAAADI. With 8 bases removed from V and 4 bases from J, the gap between germline ends came to 14 bases. This CDR3 region has 13 residues. DNA for the CDR3: TGCGCCAGCCTCAAGGAGGAAAGCTATGGCTACACCTTC. Residues: CASLKEESYGYTF.

In this sample, this clonotype turned up many times. The CDR3 region is CASSKTSLFNEQFF. CDR3 DNA sequence: TGTGCCAGCAGTAAGACTAGCCTTTTCAATGAGCAGTTCTTC. The V call is TRBV7-2, the J call TRBJ2-1; 7 bases map to TRBD2. J was trimmed by 6 bases and V by 6 bases; bases with no gene match: 8. Germline assignment: CDR1 SGHTA and CDR2 FQGNSA. CDR3 size: 14 residues.

In this sample, this clonotype turned up a few times. The chain employs TRBV20-1 and TRBJ2-5; D gene ambiguous. Germline CDR1 reads DFQATT; CDR2 reads SNEGSKA (reference sequence). The CDR3 spans 10 residues. V gave up 6 bases and J gave up 5 bases, with 7 bases separating them. The CDR3 reads CSAMYETQYF. Here the CDR3 DNA reads TGCAGTGCGATGTACGAGACCCAGTACTTC.

Concerning this clonotype itself: A much larger clonotype is one base distant, so this may be a read error. This chain joins TRBV7-8 and TRBJ2-7, with D possibly called TRBD1 or TRBD2 (5 bases each). The J call could be wrong; TRBJ2-5 is a better fit for the DNA end. The CDR3 covers 19 residues. Germline V gives CDR1 SGHVS, CDR2 FQNEAQ. The CDR3 nucleotides read TGTGCCTGCAGCTTAGTTGGAGGAAGGGGACGGCGAAAGAAAGAGACCCAGTACTTC. As protein: CACSLVGGRGRRKKETQYF.

Remarks on this clonotype: A much larger clone sits a single nucleotide away, making a read error possible. The genes are TRBV20-1 and TRBJ2-5, with D uncertain. The DNA end is a closer match to TRBJ2-1, so the J assignment may be wrong. CDR1 DFQATT and CDR2 SNEGSKA come from the germline V gene (reference sequence). CDR3 size: 14 residues. The CDR3 reads CSARDSASKETQFF. Written as DNA, the CDR3 is TGCAGTGCTAGAGATTCGGCTAGTAAAGAGACCCAGTTCTTC.

The table lists this clonotype with a few counts. The V gene is TRBV20-1, the J gene TRBJ1-1; D is undetermined. Trimming removed 6 bases from V and 6 bases from J, with 14 bases in between. The CDR3 runs to 12 residues. Germline-derived CDR1 and CDR2 are DFQATT and SNEGSKA (reference sequence). CDR3 nucleotides: TGCAGTGCCCAGATGACGACTTCTGAAGCTTTCTTT. As protein: CSAQMTTSEAFF.

This clonotype showed up just once. Here the CDR3 reads CSAILRGDGYTF. The CDR3 DNA sequence: TGCAGTGCGATCCTCAGGGGGGATGGCTACACCTTC. The chain recombines TRBV20-1 with TRBJ1-2; 7 bases match TRBD1. V dropped 6 bases and J dropped 6; count of bases not matched to a gene: 7. CDR1 and CDR2 (germline): DFQATT, SNEGSKA (reference sequence). The CDR3 is made up of 12 amino acids.

This clonotype was observed a handful of times. This rearrangement joins TRBV27 to TRBJ2-3; D remains ambiguous. Trimming took 6 bases from V and 2 from J, leaving 15 bases between them. Germline lookup yields CDR1 MNHEY and CDR2 SMNVEV (reference sequence). The length of the CDR3 is 15 residues. CDR3 amino acids: CASRVLGLSTDTQYF. CDR3 nucleotides: TGTGCCAGCAGGGTCCTAGGGCTGTCCACAGATACGCAGTATTTT.

CDR3 amino acids: CASSLAGTGVLETQYF. Written as DNA, the CDR3 is TGTGCCAGCAGCTTGGCCGGGACAGGGGTGTTAGAGACCCAGTACTTC. The gene calls are TRBV7-9 and TRBJ2-5; 10 bases map to TRBD1. Trimming took 3 bases from V and 4 from J; bases not matched to a gene: 8. CDR3 length: 16 amino acids. The germline V gene encodes CDR1 SEHNR and CDR2 FQNEAQ (reference sequence).

Concerning this clonotype itself: A read error is possible here, since a much larger clone lies one base away. The V call is TRBV12-3 or TRBV12-4, the J call TRBJ2-6, with 12 bases that match TRBD1. The length of the CDR3 is 17 residues. CDR3 nucleotide sequence: TGTGCCAGCAGGCCGGGACAGGGGGCTTCTGGGGCCAACGTCCTGATTTTC. Translating it yields CASRPGQGASGANVLIF.

This clonotype has at least ten counts. The rearrangement joins TRBV20-1 to TRBJ1-4, with a tentative D call TRBD1 (6 bases). The V and J ends lost 7 bases and 6 bases respectively, with 9 bases between them. CDR3 length: 11 amino acids. The germline V gene has CDR1 DFQATT and CDR2 SNEGSKA (reference sequence). CDR3 region: CSVRTDEKLFF. For the CDR3, the DNA is TGCAGTGTAAGGACAGATGAAAAACTGTTTTTT.

The V and J genes are TRBV12-3 or TRBV12-4 and TRBJ2-3; the match to TRBD1 covers 7 bases. This CDR3 comprises 14 residues. V was pared by 3 bases and J by 11 bases, with 11 bases of the junction left unmatched. CDR3 sequence (DNA): TGTGCCAGCAGTTTGGTTACAGGGGCAGATGTGCAGTATTTT. Amino acids: CASSLVTGADVQYF.

In its sample, this clonotype was seen a few times. This sequence joins TRBV6-5 and TRBJ1-2; 10 bases align to TRBD1. Germline CDR1 reads MNHEY; CDR2 reads SVGAGI. The V segment lost 6 bases and the J segment 12 bases; nucleotides outside the gene matches: 13. CDR3 length equals 14 residues. The CDR3 reads CASRRGQGSHGDTF. CDR3 DNA: TGTGCCAGCAGAAGGGGACAGGGGAGTCACGGCGACACCTTC.

This clonotype was seen a handful of times. The V call is TRBV29-1, the J call TRBJ2-1; 9 bases are shared with TRBD2. J lost 8 bases, V lost 3 bases, and 11 bases had no gene match. CDR1 and CDR2 from the germline V gene are SQVTM and ANQGSEA. CDR3 length: 15 residues. CDR3 amino acids: CSVDGLAGFGDEQFF. CDR3 nucleotide sequence: TGCAGCGTTGACGGGCTAGCGGGGTTTGGGGATGAGCAGTTCTTC.

To note about this clonotype: Since a much larger clone is just one base distant, this may be a read error. J is TRBJ2-7 and V is TRBV7-9; TRBD1 aligns across 10 bases. Germline trimming cut 2 bases from V and 7 bases from J; bases unmatched to any gene: 11. The CDR3 is made up of 16 amino acids. CDR1 is SEHNR and CDR2 is FQNEAQ in the germline V gene (reference sequence). The CDR3 DNA sequence: TGTGCCAGCAGCTTACGAAAGACAGGGGGCCATCATGAGCAGTACTTC. Protein: CASSLRKTGGHHEQYF.

The chain recombines TRBV11-2 with TRBJ2-7, with D possibly being TRBD2 (6 bases). The CDR3 sequence is 15 residues long. Deletions cut 6 bases from V and 2 bases from J, with 17 bases between. The germline gives CDR1 SGHAT, CDR2 FQNNGV. As DNA, the CDR3 is TGTGCCAGCAGTTTTTTTTACGGGGGTACCTACGAGCAGTACTTC. This codes for CASSFFYGGTYEQYF.

For this clonotype: With a much larger clone just one base away, this may be a read error. The chain employs TRBV14 and TRBJ2-3; D call uncertain. Germline V gives CDR1 SGHDN, CDR2 FVKESK. The CDR3 is 14 residues long. The CDR3 DNA is TGTGTCAGCAGCGCAACTTTTACCACAGATACGCAGTATTTT. As protein: CVSSATFTTDTQYF.

Notes on this clonotype: This may come from a read error, since a much larger clone is one base off. The V call is TRBV7-9, the J call TRBJ2-1; 10 bases align to TRBD2. CDR1 is SEHNR, CDR2 FQNEAQ, per germline (reference sequence). The CDR3 extends over 16 amino acids. This CDR3 reads CANSFLLAGSYNEQFF. The CDR3 nucleotides are TGTGCCAACAGCTTTTTACTAGCGGGGTCGTACAATGAGCAGTTCTTC.